The 7 T cell receptor beta chains presented below share a single source sample, sequenced in a study of T cells in Graves' hyperthyroidism and ophthalmopathy. There were TCR beta CDR3 regions amplified from RNA transcripts. HTBI primers were employed in a first-round RT-PCR of the TCR CDR3. TCRdb independently ran MiXCR on the multiplex PCR reads; one entry per CDR3 protein. Of some 360,000 distinct CDR3 sequences listed, less than 20% were seen once; the top ten hold around a sixth. Sequenced material: blood. The receptors here all came from a woman aged 40 to 49 with Graves' ophthalmopathy.

In this sample, this clonotype turned up many times. The chain joins TRBV20-1 to TRBJ2-2; maybe TRBD1 (6 bases). CDR3 length: 17 residues. CDR1 DFQATT and CDR2 SNEGSKA come from the germline V gene (reference sequence). V shed 6 bases and J shed 7 bases, with 27 bases lying between them. In nucleotides, the CDR3 is TGCAGTGCCCCGGACATTAGGGTGTCAGGGGAGATCGGGGAGCTGTTTTTT. Encoded protein: CSAPDIRVSGEIGELFF.

This clonotype was detected a few times. The chain has TRBV2 and TRBJ2-5; 11 positions agree with TRBD1. The CDR3 is 15 residues long. Unmatched junction bases numbered 4, after V lost 4 bases and J lost 3 bases. Germline V gene data show CDR1 as SNHLY and CDR2 as FYNNEI. The CDR3 DNA reads as TGTGCCAGCAGTGCCCCGGGACAGGGGGAAGAGACCCAGTACTTC. It specifies CASSAPGQGEETQYF. Combining the CDR3 with reference TRBV2 and TRBJ2-5 gives the whole variable domain EPEVTQTPSHQVTQMGQEVILRCVPISNHLYFYWYRQILGQKVEFLVSFYNNEISEKSEIFDDQFSVERPDGSNFTLKIRSTKLEDSAMYFCASSAPGQGEETQYFGPGTRLLVL.

This clonotype came up many times. V and J are TRBV6-5 and TRBJ2-7; tentatively, D is TRBD1 or TRBD2 (5 bases each). The CDR3 sequence is 15 residues long. Trimming cost V 7 bases and J 3 bases, with 19 bases left between them. The germline gives CDR1 MNHEY, CDR2 SVGAGI. The CDR3 region has the DNA TGTGCCAGCAAGGGGTACGCGAGGGAATACTACGAGCAGTACTTC. Translated, it gives CASKGYAREYYEQYF.

Ten or more counts support this clonotype. The CDR3 DNA follows: TGTGCCAGTATGATCGGGACCCTCAACTACGAGCAGTACTTC. This sequence encodes CASMIGTLNYEQYF. This chain joins TRBV28 and TRBJ2-7, with D perhaps assigned TRBD1 or TRBD2 (5 bases each). Germline CDR1 reads MDHEN; CDR2 reads SYDVKM. V lost 9 bases, J lost 3 bases, and 18 bases lay in between. CDR3 size: 14 residues.

This clonotype has ten or more counts. The chain uses TRBV24-1 and TRBJ2-7; D call uncertain. CDR1 and CDR2 (germline): KGHDR, SFDVKD. The CDR3 extends over 11 amino acids. Trimming cost V 2 bases and J 7 bases, with 5 bases left between them. The DNA for the CDR3 is TGTGCCACCAGTGATTCGCGGGAGCAGTACTTC. Its protein is CATSDSREQYF.

J is TRBJ2-7 and V is TRBV7-2; tentative D call: TRBD1 (6 bases). There are 15 residues in the CDR3. Germline CDR1 is SGHTA and CDR2 is FQGNSA. Trimming took off 3 bases at V and 6 bases at J, with 18 bases between the two ends. The CDR3 DNA reads TGTGCCAGCAGCTTGACCGGGACATCGTTAGCCGAGCAGTACTTC. This codes for CASSLTGTSLAEQYF.

This clonotype was seen many times. The CDR3 loop is CASSYPQDRSTGELFF. In DNA, the CDR3 is TGTGCCAGCAGTTACCCCCAGGATCGTAGCACCGGGGAGCTGTTTTTT. The rearrangement links TRBV6-2 or TRBV6-3 to TRBJ2-2, with D uncertain. Per germline, CDR1 MNHEY and CDR2 SVGEGT. V was pared by 2 bases and J by 4 bases, with 14 bases between. The CDR3 totals 16 residues.